The 32 T cell receptor beta chains in this list originate from one sample, sequenced in a study of cytomegalovirus exposure and HLA in healthy donors. This PCR relied on a set of 60 Vbeta primers and 13 Jbeta primers. This table comes from immunoSEQ multiplex PCR, and its TCRdb copy is limited to in-frame clones, with some not included. The sample records 150,000 or so clones, approximately 80% being singletons. Sequenced sample: PBMCs. The receptors shown here come from a male donor in good health and CMV-seropositive.

The chain recombines TRBV6-5 with TRBJ2-7; 8 nucleotides align to TRBD2. From germline, CDR1 is MNHEY and CDR2 SVGAGI. This CDR3 contains 16 residues. Trimming took 0 bases from V and 4 from J; bases not matched to a gene: 8. CDR3 DNA: TGTGCCAGCAGTTACTCGTCCCCGGGACTAGGATACGAGCAGTACTTC. Its translation: CASSYSSPGLGYEQYF.

This clone has only one observation. The chain uses TRBV6-5 and TRBJ1-1; no clear D gene. The CDR3 is made up of 13 amino acids. V was clipped by 6 bases and J by 6 bases, with 14 bases between them. The germline V gene has CDR1 MNHEY and CDR2 SVGAGI. The CDR3 spells CASRVSRSAEAFF. The CDR3 nucleotides read TGTGCCAGCAGGGTTAGTAGGAGCGCTGAAGCTTTCTTT.

The gene calls are TRBV14 and TRBJ2-7, with 15 bases identical to TRBD2. V trimming: 4 bases; J trimming: 5 bases; junction bases outside the gene matches: 6. The CDR3 sequence is 16 residues long. CDR1 is SGHDN and CDR2 is FVKESK in the germline V gene. CDR3 protein: CASSLRTSGRAHEQYF. The CDR3 region has the DNA TGTGCCAGCAGCCTACGGACTAGCGGGAGGGCCCACGAGCAGTACTTC.

The V and J genes are TRBV7-2 and TRBJ1-5; D unresolved. With 1 base removed from V and 4 bases from J, the gap between germline ends came to 11 bases. There are 15 residues in the CDR3. CDR1 is SGHTA and CDR2 is FQGNSA in the germline V gene. In DNA form, the CDR3 reads TGTGCCAGCAGCTTAGGAGGGTACCCGAATCAGCCCCAGCATTTT. This gives the protein CASSLGGYPNQPQHF.

This sequence joins TRBV15 and TRBJ2-1; the match to TRBD2 covers 9 bases. The CDR3 spans 12 residues. Losses at the gene ends were 4 bases for V and 11 bases for J; bases not matched to a gene: 3. CDR1 is LNHNV and CDR2 is YYDKDF in the germline V gene (reference sequence). The CDR3 sequence: CATSNLAGKQFF. In nucleotides, the CDR3 is TGTGCCACCAGCAACCTAGCGGGGAAGCAGTTCTTC. The full variable domain, rest sourced from reference TRBV15 and TRBJ2-1, is DAMVIQNPRYQVTQFGKPVTLSCSQTLNHNVMYWYQQKSSQAPKLLFHYYDKDFNNEADTPDNFQSRRPNTSFCFLDIRSPGLGDTAMYLCATSNLAGKQFFGPGTRLTVL.

This chain uses TRBV7-9 with TRBJ1-2; unclear D gene. The CDR3 sequence is 13 residues long. The V end lost 5 bases, the J end lost 0 bases, and 7 bases lay between the germline ends. Germline CDR1 SEHNR, CDR2 FQNEAQ (reference sequence). Here the CDR3 reads CASSDTSNYGYTF. The CDR3 DNA reads TGTGCCAGCAGCGACACCTCTAACTATGGCTACACCTTC.

The gene calls are TRBV5-1 and TRBJ2-1; 9 bases agree with TRBD2. Germline assignment: CDR1 SGHRS and CDR2 YFSETQ. V trimming: 1 base; J trimming: 0 bases; junction bases outside the gene matches: 5. The CDR3 consists of 17 residues. Here the CDR3 reads CASSLLIAGVSYNEQFF. As DNA, the CDR3 is TGCGCCAGCAGCTTGTTAATAGCGGGGGTCTCCTACAATGAGCAGTTCTTC.

The CDR3 region is CASILAWTATTGELFF. The CDR3, as DNA: TGCGCCAGCATTCTGGCTTGGACAGCGACCACCGGGGAGCTGTTTTTT. V gene TRBV5-1 combines with J gene TRBJ2-2, with TRBD1 as a possible D gene (6 bases). Germline lookup yields CDR1 SGHRS and CDR2 YFSETQ. Trimming cost V 6 bases and J 4 bases, with 19 bases left between them. This CDR3 region has 16 residues.

V gene TRBV15 combines with J gene TRBJ1-1; TRBD1 matches at 9 bases. In germline, CDR1 is LNHNV, CDR2 YYDKDF (reference sequence). J was trimmed by 8 bases and V by 0 bases; bases with no gene match: 10. The CDR3 totals 16 residues. CDR3 region: CATSRDILGTGPEAFF. Written as DNA, the CDR3 is TGTGCCACCAGCAGAGATATCCTAGGGACAGGGCCCGAAGCTTTCTTT.

This clone is a singleton in its sample. This sequence joins TRBV30 and TRBJ2-3; 7 nucleotides line up with TRBD2. There are 13 residues in the CDR3. Germline lookup yields CDR1 GTSNPN and CDR2 SVGIG (reference sequence). Trimming took 0 bases from V and 4 from J; bases not matched to a gene: 1. The CDR3 DNA reads as TGTGCCTGGAGTGTGGGGGGGGCAGATACGCAGTATTTT. It specifies CAWSVGGADTQYF.

The CDR3 loop is CASSGWQGDTQYF. Written as DNA, the CDR3 is TGTGCCAGCAGTGGTTGGCAGGGAGATACGCAGTATTTT. The chain is built from TRBV6-1 and TRBJ2-3; possible D gene TRBD1, 5 bases. CDR3 length equals 13 residues. The germline V gene has CDR1 MNHNS and CDR2 SASEGT. V lost 4 bases and J 5 bases, leaving 10 bases between the germline ends.

This chain connects TRBV14 to TRBJ1-3; 7 nucleotides align to TRBD1. After removal of 3 bases from V and 5 bases from J, the junction contained 4 bases not matched to a gene. The CDR3 is made up of 14 amino acids. The germline V gene encodes CDR1 SGHDN and CDR2 FVKESK. The CDR3 nucleotides are TGTGCCAGCAGCCAGACAGGGCGTAGAAACACCATATATTTT. This codes for CASSQTGRRNTIYF.

This rearrangement joins TRBV10-1 to TRBJ1-1; TRBD1 might be the D (6 bases). Germline V lookup: CDR1 WNHNN, CDR2 SYGVQD (reference sequence). This CDR3 contains 14 residues. V shed 6 bases and J shed 8 bases, with 19 bases lying between them. CDR3 DNA: TGCGCCAGCAGGAGGGACACCTCTTCGCGGGAAGCTTTCTTT. Amino acids: CASRRDTSSREAFF.

This chain connects TRBV10-2 to TRBJ1-2; D is undetermined. V gave up 5 bases and J gave up 2 bases, with 12 bases separating them. This CDR3 is built from 14 residues. Germline CDR1 and CDR2: WSHSY and SAAADI. The CDR3 loop is CASSPTAANYGYTF. CDR3 DNA sequence: TGCGCCAGCAGTCCCACCGCGGCGAACTATGGCTACACCTTC.

The genes are TRBV6-1 and TRBJ2-1; D is possibly TRBD2 (6 bases). The CDR3 totals 14 residues. V shed 2 bases and J shed 8 bases, with 13 bases lying between them. The germline V gene encodes CDR1 MNHNS and CDR2 SASEGT. CDR3 nucleotide sequence: TGTGCCAGCAGTGAACTAGCGTCCCGGGATGAGCAGTTCTTC. Amino acid sequence: CASSELASRDEQFF.

The rearrangement uses TRBV5-1 and TRBJ2-5; unclear D gene. The V end was cut by 4 bases, the J end by 1 base, with 8 bases between. CDR1 and CDR2 (germline): SGHRS, YFSETQ. The CDR3 spans 13 residues. CDR3 DNA sequence: TGCGCCAGCAGCCCCGGCGGCCAAGAGACCCAGTACTTC. Protein sequence: CASSPGGQETQYF.

Points on this clone: A junction end diverges from the germline sequence, so it may reflect a read error. J is TRBJ2-4 and V is TRBV10-3; 8 bases map to TRBD1. This CDR3 comprises 17 residues. Germline CDR1 reads ENHRY; CDR2 reads SYGVKD. This CDR3 is CAISELSTGGDKNSQYF. The CDR3 bases are TGTGCCATCAGTGAGTTAAGTACAGGGGGTGACAAAAACAGTCAGTACTTC.

The chain employs TRBV4-2 and TRBJ2-2, with D possibly being TRBD2 (5 bases). Between the trimmed V and J ends, which lost 0 bases and 6 bases, there was a span of 11 bases. CDR3 length equals 15 residues. Germline CDR1 LGHNA, CDR2 YNFKEQ. The CDR3 bases are TGTGCCAGCAGCCAAGAACGGACTGCACCCGGGGAGCTGTTTTTT. This encodes CASSQERTAPGELFF.

V gene TRBV30 combines with J gene TRBJ2-7; D uncertain. V gave up 0 bases and J gave up 1 base, with 4 bases separating them. The CDR3 spans 12 residues. CDR1 is GTSNPN and CDR2 is SVGIG in the germline V gene (reference sequence). The chain's CDR3 is CAWSVLSYEQYF. The CDR3 bases are TGTGCCTGGAGTGTATTATCCTACGAGCAGTACTTC.

V and J are TRBV7-9 and TRBJ1-2; D unclear. V was shortened by 0 bases and J by 3 bases, with 14 bases between the two germline ends. The germline V gene encodes CDR1 SEHNR and CDR2 FQNEAQ (reference sequence). The CDR3 length is 16 residues. CDR3 DNA sequence: TGTGCCAGCAGCTTAGCCGCAGGAAACTCCGACTATGGCTACACCTTC. Protein sequence: CASSLAAGNSDYGYTF. The full variable domain, its missing parts supplied by reference TRBV7-9 and TRBJ1-2, is DTGVSQNPRHKITKRGQNVTFRCDPISEHNRLYWYRQTLGQGPEFLTYFQNEAQLEKSRLLSDRFSAERPKGSFSTLEIQRTEQGDSAMYLCASSLAAGNSDYGYTFGSGTRLTVV.

This chain links TRBV7-9 with TRBJ2-7; D is perhaps TRBD1 (5 bases). V was trimmed by 2 bases and J by 5 bases, leaving 10 bases between them. The CDR3 runs to 13 residues. Germline V gene data show CDR1 as SEHNR and CDR2 as FQNEAQ (reference sequence). The CDR3 here is CASSLQGIHEQYF. The CDR3 bases are TGTGCCAGCAGCTTACAGGGTATCCACGAGCAGTACTTC.

V gene TRBV2 combines with J gene TRBJ2-5, with no clear D. The DNA matches TRBJ2-7 better at its end, which makes the J call doubtful. CDR1 is SNHLY, CDR2 FYNNEI, per germline. CDR3 length: 12 residues. CDR3 sequence: CASSEQNYEQYF. The CDR3, as DNA: TGTGCCAGCAGCGAGCAAAACTACGAGCAGTACTTC.

This clone was counted between two and nine times. This rearrangement joins TRBV28 to TRBJ2-4; D is perhaps TRBD1 (6 bases). Germline loops: CDR1 MDHEN, CDR2 SYDVKM. This CDR3 spans 15 amino acids. Trimming left V 7 bases short and J 5 bases short, with 18 bases between. The CDR3 region has the DNA TGTGCCAGCATAGCCGGCGACAGGACCCAAAACATTCAGTACTTC. Residues: CASIAGDRTQNIQYF.

The V and J genes are TRBV6-1 and TRBJ1-5; D is undetermined. The germline V gene has CDR1 MNHNS and CDR2 SASEGT. This CDR3 has 16 amino acids. V was pared by 1 base and J by 4 bases, with 14 bases between. The chain's CDR3 is CASSEEFRRLNQPQHF. In DNA form, the CDR3 reads TGTGCCAGCAGTGAAGAGTTTAGGAGATTGAATCAGCCCCAGCATTTT.

This clone was observed a single time. The chain has TRBV27 and TRBJ1-5; TRBD1 matches at 10 bases. Germline CDR1 and CDR2: MNHEY and SMNVEV (reference sequence). V trimming: 5 bases; J trimming: 10 bases; junction bases outside the gene matches: 14. The CDR3 is 16 residues long. CDR3 in DNA: TGTGCCAGCAGTCCACGGGACAGGGGCTACGGGGGACCCCAGCATTTT. Protein: CASSPRDRGYGGPQHF.

This sequence joins TRBV27 and TRBJ2-7; 8 nucleotides agree with TRBD1. The CDR3 contains 15 residues. CDR1 is MNHEY and CDR2 is SMNVEV in the germline V gene (reference sequence). The J segment lost 2 bases and the V segment lost 8 bases, leaving 11 bases of the junction unmatched. The DNA of the CDR3 is TGTGCCAGCCGTACCCTCGGACAGGGCCCCTACGAGCAGTACTTC. This gives the protein CASRTLGQGPYEQYF.

The chain has TRBV11-2 and TRBJ2-5, with 9 bases aligning to TRBD2. Trimming removed 3 bases from V and 7 bases from J; junction bases left unmatched: 3. Per the germline V gene, CDR1 is SGHAT and CDR2 is FQNNGV. The CDR3 spans 13 residues. CDR3 DNA: TGTGCCAGCAGCTTGACTAGCGGACGGACCCAGTACTTC. Amino acid sequence: CASSLTSGRTQYF.

This clone was counted only a few times. Other DNA sequences within the sample encode an identical CDR3. J is TRBJ2-7 and V is TRBV7-2, with D hard to call. Germline V gene data show CDR1 as SGHTA and CDR2 as FQGNSA. The germline V and J ends were trimmed by 2 bases and 4 bases, with 3 bases remaining between them. The CDR3 contains 11 residues. The CDR3 DNA reads TGTGCCAGCAGCTTACGGTACGAGCAGTACTTC. Its translation is CASSLRYEQYF. The full variable domain, its missing parts supplied by reference TRBV7-2 and TRBJ2-7, is GAGVSQSPSNKVTEKGKDVELRCDPISGHTALYWYRQSLGQGLEFLIYFQGNSAPDKSGLPSDRFSAERTGGSVSTLTIQRTQQEDSAVYLCASSLRYEQYFGPGTRLTVT.

The chain carries TRBV5-4 and TRBJ2-1; 8 bases align to TRBD2. CDR1 and CDR2 (germline): SGHNT, YYREEE (reference sequence). The CDR3 sequence is 16 residues long. Trimming took 0 bases from V and 6 from J; bases not matched to a gene: 8. The CDR3: CASSLARQRGTNEQFF. In nucleotides, the CDR3 is TGTGCCAGCAGCTTGGCCCGACAGCGGGGGACCAATGAGCAGTTCTTC. Full variable domain (outside the CDR3, taken from reference TRBV5-4 and TRBJ2-1): ETGVTQSPTHLIKTRGQQVTLRCSSQSGHNTVSWYQQALGQGPQFIFQYYREEENGRGNFPPRFSGLQFPNYSSELNVNALELDDSALYLCASSLARQRGTNEQFFGPGTRLTVL.

The chain uses TRBV7-6 and TRBJ1-5, with 8 bases lining up with TRBD1. Per germline, CDR1 SGHVS and CDR2 FNYEAQ. V gave up 1 base and J gave up 6 bases; unmatched junction bases: 14. The CDR3 runs to 18 residues. DNA for the CDR3: TGTGCCAGCAGCTTAGTTAGTGGGGGGGCAGGGGGCTTTCAGCCCCAGCATTTT. Protein: CASSLVSGGAGGFQPQHF.

The gene calls are TRBV7-2 and TRBJ2-5; 9 bases align to TRBD2. CDR3 length: 15 amino acids. Unmatched junction bases numbered 7, after V lost 3 bases and J lost 5 bases. The germline CDR1 and CDR2 sequences are SGHTA and FQGNSA. The CDR3 DNA reads as TGTGCCAGCAGCTTCTGGCGGGGGGGCGGGGAGACCCAGTACTTC. Protein: CASSFWRGGGETQYF.

In this sample, this clone turned up a few times. The genes are TRBV27 and TRBJ1-4, with TRBD1 identical over 9 bases. CDR1 MNHEY and CDR2 SMNVEV come from the germline V gene (reference sequence). The CDR3 is made up of 19 amino acids. Trimming removed 5 bases from V and 0 bases from J; junction bases left unmatched: 13. The CDR3 coding sequence is TGTGCCAGCAGTACCAGGACAGGGGTTGACGGCTCAACTAATGAAAAACTGTTTTTT. Amino acid sequence: CASSTRTGVDGSTNEKLFF.